A selection of T cell receptor delta chains follows, all from one sample in a study of gamma-delta chains in newborns, infants, children. TCRdb re-called the reads with CATT. The repertoire consists of about 8,500 delta-chain clones, with roughly 3.5% occurring once and the leading ten covering over 15%. The sample consisted of blood. Receptors were obtained from a child who was a newborn, infant or young child, either healthy, febrile or measles-vaccinated (not recorded which). CDR3s include the opening cysteine and the closing phenylalanine or tryptophan. A D gene is named only where the DNA matches it firmly. A clone size is listed for some rows: how often the clone was seen (once, few, many), or a class if it is expanded.

TRDD3 few TRDJ1 TRDV1 TGTGCTCTTGGGGAATTCCATCCCGACTGGGGGATCGCCGATAAACTCATCTTT CALGEFHPDWGIADKLIF
TRDD3 medium-sized TRDJ2 TRDV2 TGTGCCTGTGACGAACTGGGGGATACGCTGACAGCACAACTCTTCTTT CACDELGDTLTAQLFF
- medium-sized TRDJ3 TRDV2 TGTGCCTGTGACAAATTCAGCTCCTGGGACACCCGACAGATGTTTTTC CACDKFSSWDTRQMFF
- - TRDJ1 TRDV2 TGTGCCTGTGACACGTGGGGATCTAAGAAACTCATCTTC CACDTWGSKKLIF
TRDD3 medium-sized TRDJ1 TRDV2 TGTGCCTGTGACCAGTACTGGGGGATCCTCTACACCGATAAACTCATCTTT CACDQYWGILYTDKLIF
TRDD3 medium-sized TRDJ2 TRDV2 TGTGCCTGTGACAAACTGGGGGATAGCCCCTTGACAGCACAACTCTTCTTT CACDKLGDSPLTAQLFF
TRDD3 many TRDJ3 TRDV2 TGTGCCTGTGACACCGTTGGACTGGGGGATACCTGGGACACCCGACAGATGTTTTTC CACDTVGLGDTWDTRQMFF
- many TRDJ3 TRDV2 TGTGCCTGTGACACCGGGATAGGCTCCTGGGACACCCGACAGATGTTTTTC CACDTGIGSWDTRQMFF
- few TRDJ3 TRDV2 TGTGCCTGCGACACCGTGGGGGGAGGCTCCTGGGACACCCGACAGATGTTTTTC CACDTVGGGSWDTRQMFF
TRDD3 medium-sized TRDJ2 TRDV2 TGTGCCTGTGACAAATTGGGGGATGGGGCTTTGACAGCACAACTCTTCTTT CACDKLGDGALTAQLFF
- few TRDJ3 TRDV2 TGTGCCTGTGACACTGGGGACTTCAGCTCCTGGGACACCCGACAAATGTTTTTC CACDTGDFSSWDTRQMFF
TRDD3 few TRDJ3 TRDV2 TGTGCCTGTGACACCGTTATACTGGGGGATATGGCCTGGGACACCCGACAGATGTTTTTC CACDTVILGDMAWDTRQMFF
TRDD3 medium-sized TRDJ1 TRDV2 TGTGCCTGTGACACCGTGGGGGATAAGAACACCGATAAACTCATCTTT CACDTVGDKNTDKLIF
TRDD3 medium-sized TRDJ3 TRDV2 TGTGCCTGTGACACCTGGGGGATACCCCCGCCGGCCTGGGACACCCGACAGATGTTTTTC CACDTWGIPPPAWDTRQMFF
- medium-sized TRDJ1 TRDV2 TGTGCCTGTGACACCGTGGGGATTTACACCGATAAACTCATCTTT CACDTVGIYTDKLIF
TRDD3 medium-sized TRDJ2 TRDV2 TGTGCCTGTGACACCGTACTGGGGGATCCCTTTTTGACAGCACAACTCTTCTTT CACDTVLGDPFLTAQLFF
- - TRDJ2 TRDV1 TGTGCTCTTGGGGAACTAGGTTCTTTGACAGCACAACTCTTCTTT CALGELGSLTAQLFF
- many TRDJ3 TRDV2 TGTGCCTGTGACACCGCGCCGGGGGAACTATCCTGGGACACCCGACAGATGTTTTTC CACDTAPGELSWDTRQMFF
- few TRDJ2 TRDV1 TGTGCTCTTGGGGAAGGAGCTTCCTTTTTTTCTTTGCTGGGACGAGCACAACTCTTCTTT CALGEGASFFSLLGRAQLFF
TRDD3 - TRDJ3 TRDV2 TGTGCCTGTGACCCGGTACTGGGGTATGTTAGCTCCTGGGACACCCGACAGATGTTTTTC CACDPVLGYVSSWDTRQMFF
TRDD3 - TRDJ3 TRDV2 TGTGCCTGTGACGTACTGGGGGATAGCTCCTGGGACATCCGACAAATGTTTTTC CACDVLGDSSWDIRQMFF
TRDD3 - TRDJ3 TRDV2 TGTGCCTGTGACACTTTACTGGGGGACCGCTCCTGGGACACCCGACAGATGTTTTTC CACDTLLGDRSWDTRQMFF
TRDD3 few TRDJ1 TRDV1 TGTGCTCTTGGGGAAAGGGGGGATACGTACACCGATAAACCCATCTTT CALGERGDTYTDKPIF
TRDD3 medium-sized TRDJ1 TRDV2 TGTGCCTGTGATTCCCTGGGGGGTTTTAAACTCATCTTT CACDSLGGFKLIF
TRDD3 medium-sized TRDJ1 TRDV2 TGTGCCTGTGACAAACTGGGGGATACGGGAACCGATAAACTCATCTTT CACDKLGDTGTDKLIF
TRDD3 medium-sized TRDJ1 TRDV2 TGTGCCTGTGACACCGGCTTACTGGGGGCTATGTACACCGATAAACTCATCTTT CACDTGLLGAMYTDKLIF